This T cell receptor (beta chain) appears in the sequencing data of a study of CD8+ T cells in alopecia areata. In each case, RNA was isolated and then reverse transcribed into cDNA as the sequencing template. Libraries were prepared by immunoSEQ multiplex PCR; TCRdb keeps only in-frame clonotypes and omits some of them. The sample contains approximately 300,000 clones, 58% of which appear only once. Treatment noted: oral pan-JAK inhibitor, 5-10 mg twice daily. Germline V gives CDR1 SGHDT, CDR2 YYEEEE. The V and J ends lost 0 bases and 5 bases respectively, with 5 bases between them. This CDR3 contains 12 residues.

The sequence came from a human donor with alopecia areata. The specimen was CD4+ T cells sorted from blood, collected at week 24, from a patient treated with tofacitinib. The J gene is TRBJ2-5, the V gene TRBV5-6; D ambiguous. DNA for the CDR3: TGTGCCAGCAGCTTGGGTCGCGAGACCCAGTACTTC. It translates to CASSLGRETQYF.